One sample yielded the 14 T cell receptor beta chains listed below, sequenced in a study of blood T cell repertoires in COVID-19 (dated by TCRdb to 2018 to 2021). Libraries were made using the immunoSEQ multiplex PCR assay. Held by TCRdb, this immuneACCESS table contains in-frame sequences only and omits some clones. Under half of the omission traces to an unresolved V gene where checked; the cause of the rest is unknown. The sample data list fewer than 150,000 clones, and approximately 90% of these were observed just once. The biggest ten clones account for 4% to 4.5% of the sample. The sequenced material came from peripheral blood. The receptors come from a woman aged 40-49 years with acute or convalescent COVID-19.

The V and J genes are TRBV7-6 and TRBJ1-2; D might be TRBD1 (6 bases). V lost 5 bases and J 6 bases, leaving 19 bases between the germline ends. Germline loops: CDR1 SGHVS, CDR2 FNYEAQ. The CDR3 is 15 residues long. Here the CDR3 reads CASSGPSTGSDGYTF. DNA for the CDR3: TGTGCCAGCAGCGGCCCTAGTACAGGGTCGGATGGCTACACCTTC.

The chain joins TRBV5-4 to TRBJ2-7; 9 nucleotides align to TRBD1. This CDR3 is 15 amino acids long. CDR1 SGHNT and CDR2 YYREEE come from the germline V gene (reference sequence). After removal of 3 bases from V and 5 bases from J, the junction contained 9 bases not matched to a gene. Here the CDR3 reads CASSSKQGAFDEQYF. DNA of the CDR3: TGTGCCAGCAGCTCAAAACAGGGGGCGTTCGACGAGCAGTACTTC.

The chain is built from TRBV2 and TRBJ2-2; TRBD2 aligns across 11 bases. The CDR3 covers 16 residues. Germline V gene sequence: CDR1 SNHLY, CDR2 FYNNEI. V lost 5 bases to trimming and J lost 6 bases; unmatched junction nucleotides: 8. This CDR3 reads CASSPGLSGGAGELFF. CDR3 sequence (DNA): TGTGCCAGCAGTCCGGGCCTTAGCGGGGGGGCCGGGGAGCTGTTTTTT.

This chain joins TRBV7-8 and TRBJ1-1; no definite D call. Germline V gene sequence: CDR1 SGHVS, CDR2 FQNEAQ. The CDR3 is 14 residues long. Trimming took 0 bases from V and 1 from J, leaving 6 bases between them. CDR3 residues: CASSLAHRNTEAFF. The CDR3 DNA sequence: TGTGCCAGCAGCTTAGCCCACAGGAACACTGAAGCTTTCTTT.

This clone was seen at least ten times. This sequence joins TRBV21-1 and TRBJ2-1; TRBD1 is the table's D call and was not checked against the DNA. TRBV21-1 is shown as a pseudogene. The CDR3 spans 15 residues. The CDR3 loop reads CATKSGQGTRNEQFF. The CDR3 DNA reads as TGTGCCACTAAGAGCGGACAGGGCACGCGGAATGAGCAGTTCTTC.

This clone appeared once. The genes are TRBV12-3 or TRBV12-4 and TRBJ2-2; no clear D. The CDR3 spans 13 residues. With 5 bases removed from V and 0 bases from J, the gap between germline ends came to 4 bases. CDR3 nucleotide sequence: TGTGCCAGCAGTCATCCGAACACCGGGGAGCTGTTTTTT. Its protein product is CASSHPNTGELFF.

The genes are TRBV7-8 and TRBJ1-5, with no clear D. The CDR3 covers 13 residues. CDR1 SGHVS and CDR2 FQNEAQ come from the germline V gene. The ends were cut back, 7 bases at V and 4 bases at J, with 11 bases in the middle. CDR3 sequence reads: CASTDPGNQPQHF. The CDR3 nucleotides are TGTGCCAGCACTGACCCGGGAAATCAGCCCCAGCATTTT.

V and J are TRBV5-4 and TRBJ1-2; 9 bases are a match to TRBD1. J was trimmed by 2 bases and V by 1 base; bases with no gene match: 3. CDR1 is SGHNT, CDR2 YYREEE, per germline (reference sequence). This CDR3 has 15 amino acids. The CDR3 here is CASSLWDRVNYGYTF. The CDR3 DNA is TGTGCCAGCAGCTTGTGGGACAGGGTGAACTATGGCTACACCTTC. The full variable domain, with the rest looked up from reference TRBV5-4 and TRBJ1-2, is ETGVTQSPTHLIKTRGQQVTLRCSSQSGHNTVSWYQQALGQGPQFIFQYYREEENGRGNFPPRFSGLQFPNYSSELNVNALELDDSALYLCASSLWDRVNYGYTFGSGTRLTVV.

The V and J genes are TRBV4-1 and TRBJ2-3; 13 positions match TRBD2. The CDR3 extends over 17 amino acids. From germline, CDR1 is MGHRA and CDR2 YSYEKL. V trimming: 0 bases; J trimming: 2 bases; junction bases outside the gene matches: 2. The CDR3 region has the DNA TGCGCCAGCAGCCAAGAGGGACTAGCGGGGATCACAGATACGCAGTATTTT. Encoded protein: CASSQEGLAGITDTQYF.

The genes are TRBV29-1 and TRBJ2-3; TRBD1 matches 8 bases. With V trimmed by 8 bases and J by 4 bases, 8 bases remained unmatched. The CDR3 spans 13 residues. CDR1 is SQVTM, CDR2 ANQGSEA, per germline. CDR3 residues: CSSQGQEADTQYF. The CDR3 DNA reads TGCAGCTCGCAGGGACAGGAGGCAGATACGCAGTATTTT.

The CDR3 spells CASSPWPDNNSPLHF. DNA for the CDR3: TGTGCCAGCAGCCCGTGGCCCGATAATAATTCACCCCTCCACTTT. The V and J genes are TRBV5-6 and TRBJ1-6; no definite D call. Germline V gene data show CDR1 as SGHDT and CDR2 as YYEEEE. V dropped 4 bases and J dropped 5 bases, with 13 bases sitting between them. The CDR3 consists of 15 residues.

The genes are TRBV29-1 and TRBJ1-2, with unresolved D. V lost 3 bases, J lost 1 base, and 9 bases lay in between. Germline CDR1 SQVTM, CDR2 ANQGSEA. The CDR3 is 13 amino acids. For the CDR3, the DNA is TGCAGCGTTGATTACAGATTTAACTATGGCTACACCTTC. It translates to CSVDYRFNYGYTF.

The count of this clone is one. The chain joins TRBV27 to TRBJ1-1; D possibly corresponds to TRBD1 (5 bases). This CDR3 comprises 14 residues. Germline loops: CDR1 MNHEY, CDR2 SMNVEV (reference sequence). The V end lost 6 bases, the J end lost 1 base, and 12 bases lay between the germline ends. CDR3 DNA: TGTGCCAGCAGCTATCGGGGGACGAACACTGAAGCTTTCTTT. The encoded protein is CASSYRGTNTEAFF.

The V call is TRBV3-1 (or the pseudogene TRBV3-2), the J call TRBJ1-5; 7 positions match TRBD1. Germline trimming cut 4 bases from V and 6 bases from J; bases unmatched to any gene: 0. Germline CDR1 reads LGHDT; CDR2 reads YNNKEL (reference sequence). The CDR3 contains 12 residues. CDR3 coding DNA: TGTGCCAGCAGCCGACAGGGTCAGCCCCAGCATTTT. Translated: CASSRQGQPQHF.